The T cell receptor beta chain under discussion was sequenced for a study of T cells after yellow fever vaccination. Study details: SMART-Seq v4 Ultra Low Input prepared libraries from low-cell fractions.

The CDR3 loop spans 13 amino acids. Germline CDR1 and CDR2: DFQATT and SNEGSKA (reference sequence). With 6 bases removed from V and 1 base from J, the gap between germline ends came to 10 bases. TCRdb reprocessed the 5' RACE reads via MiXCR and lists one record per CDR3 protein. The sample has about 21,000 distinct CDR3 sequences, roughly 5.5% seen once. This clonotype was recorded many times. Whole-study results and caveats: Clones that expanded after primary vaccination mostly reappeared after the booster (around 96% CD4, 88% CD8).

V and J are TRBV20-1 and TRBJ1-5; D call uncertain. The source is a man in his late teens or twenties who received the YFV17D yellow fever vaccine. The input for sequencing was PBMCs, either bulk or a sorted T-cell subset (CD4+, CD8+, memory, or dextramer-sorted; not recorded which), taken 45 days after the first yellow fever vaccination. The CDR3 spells CSASLGSNQPQHF. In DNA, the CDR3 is TGCAGTGCCTCTCTAGGGAGCAATCAGCCCCAGCATTTT.